Below are 13 T cell receptor beta chains sequenced from a single sample in a study of cytomegalovirus exposure and HLA in healthy donors (dated by TCRdb to 2016 to 2017). Libraries were made using the immunoSEQ multiplex PCR assay. For the multiplex PCR, a mixture combining 60 forward primers for TCR Vbeta segments and 13 reverse primers for TCR Jbeta segments was used. Here the immuneACCESS table is served through TCRdb, limited to in-frame sequences with V and J called. Missing clones are a known gap in these copies; in checked studies unresolved V genes cover under half, and the rest lacks a known reason. This sample's records show about 140,000 clones. The ten largest account for over 2% of the sample. Source material: PBMCs. These receptors were obtained from a woman between 18 and 29 years old in good health and CMV-seronegative.

The J gene is TRBJ1-5, the V gene TRBV4-1; D is perhaps TRBD1 (5 bases). CDR3 length: 14 residues. The germline V gene encodes CDR1 MGHRA and CDR2 YSYEKL. V was trimmed by 0 bases and J by 7 bases, leaving 10 bases between them. CDR3 loop: CASSQDPEGQPQHF. In DNA, the CDR3 is TGCGCCAGCAGCCAAGATCCGGAGGGGCAGCCCCAGCATTTT.

The chain couples TRBV5-6 to TRBJ2-3; 13 bases agree with TRBD2. This CDR3 has 16 residues. Germline values: CDR1 SGHDT, CDR2 YYEEEE. The ends lost 2 bases at V and 3 bases at J; junction bases unmatched: 3. CDR3 sequence: CASSFGLAGVTDTQYF. The CDR3 DNA reads TGTGCCAGCAGCTTCGGACTAGCGGGAGTTACAGATACGCAGTATTTT.

The chain links TRBV7-3 to TRBJ2-3, with TRBD2 identical over 8 bases. Germline trimming cut 3 bases from V and 3 bases from J; bases unmatched to any gene: 2. Germline CDR1 is SGHTA and CDR2 is FQGTGA. CDR3 length: 14 amino acids. For the CDR3, the DNA is TGTGCCAGCAGCTTGGGACTAGTAACAGATACGCAGTATTTT. It codes for CASSLGLVTDTQYF. Full variable domain (missing parts from reference TRBV7-3 and TRBJ2-3): GAGVSQTPSNKVTEKGKYVELRCDPISGHTALYWYRQSLGQGPEFLIYFQGTGAADDSGLPNDRFFAVRPEGSVSTLKIQRTERGDSAVYLCASSLGLVTDTQYFGPGTRLTVL.

The V gene is TRBV2, the J gene TRBJ2-7, with 12 bases aligning to TRBD1. V trimming: 6 bases; J trimming: 7 bases; junction bases outside the gene matches: 10. CDR1 is SNHLY and CDR2 is FYNNEI in the germline V gene. This CDR3 comprises 15 residues. The CDR3 protein is CASRSPGQGAREQYF. As DNA, the CDR3 is TGTGCCAGCAGATCTCCGGGACAGGGGGCCCGGGAGCAGTACTTC. The entire variable domain, with the rest obtained from reference TRBV2 and TRBJ2-7, is as follows: EPEVTQTPSHQVTQMGQEVILRCVPISNHLYFYWYRQILGQKVEFLVSFYNNEISEKSEIFDDQFSVERPDGSNFTLKIRSTKLEDSAMYFCASRSPGQGAREQYFGPGTRLTVT.

The chain couples TRBV5-1 to TRBJ2-3; D not resolved. Germline V gene lookup returns CDR1 SGHRS and CDR2 YFSETQ. Trimming shortened V by 2 bases and J by 0 bases, and 7 bases separated the two germline ends. This CDR3 region has 14 residues. The CDR3 region has the DNA TGCGCCAGCAGCTTCGGCGGTAGCACAGATACGCAGTATTTT. Translated, it gives CASSFGGSTDTQYF. Full variable domain (missing parts from reference TRBV5-1 and TRBJ2-3): KAGVTQTPRYLIKTRGQQVTLSCSPISGHRSVSWYQQTPGQGLQFLFEYFSETQRNKGNFPGRFSGRQFSNSRSEMNVSTLELGDSALYLCASSFGGSTDTQYFGPGTRLTVL.

The chain has TRBV7-9 and TRBJ2-7; TRBD1 aligns across 9 bases. Germline V CDR1 and CDR2: SEHNR, FQNEAQ (reference sequence). After removal of 1 base from V and 3 bases from J, the junction contained 4 bases not matched to a gene. This CDR3 has 15 amino acids. The CDR3 nucleotides read TGTGCCAGCAGCTTAGGCGGGACAGGGTTCTACGAGCAGTACTTC. Protein: CASSLGGTGFYEQYF.

The J gene is TRBJ2-7, the V gene TRBV11-2; D is uncertain. The V gene's germline CDR1 is SGHAT and CDR2 FQNNGV. V lost 5 bases and J 4 bases, leaving 12 bases between the germline ends. The CDR3 is 13 residues long. The CDR3 spells CASSPQQLYEQYF. For the CDR3, the DNA is TGTGCCAGCAGCCCCCAACAGCTGTACGAGCAGTACTTC.

CDR3: CASSIGQGSTDTQYF. The CDR3 DNA is TGTGCCAGCAGCATAGGACAGGGAAGCACAGATACGCAGTATTTT. The chain links TRBV7-3 to TRBJ2-3, with 8 bases fitting TRBD1. There are 15 residues in the CDR3. V shed 5 bases and J 0 bases; nucleotides not matched to a gene: 4. The germline V gene encodes CDR1 SGHTA and CDR2 FQGTGA.

The rearrangement links TRBV30 to TRBJ2-2; D perhaps matches TRBD2 (5 bases). Germline loops: CDR1 GTSNPN, CDR2 SVGIG (reference sequence). This CDR3 is built from 15 residues. V lost 0 bases and J lost 3, with 11 bases in between. The DNA for the CDR3 is TGTGCCTGGAGTGTACGATGGGAGTACACCGGGGAGCTGTTTTTT. This gives the protein CAWSVRWEYTGELFF.

The rearrangement uses TRBV9 and TRBJ2-3, with 8 bases matching TRBD1. Trimming took 3 bases from V and 8 from J; bases not matched to a gene: 8. The CDR3 extends over 14 amino acids. Germline-derived CDR1 and CDR2 are SGDLS and YYNGEE. The CDR3, as DNA: TGTGCCAGCAGCGCAGGACAGGGCGCATCTACGCAGTATTTT. The encoded protein is CASSAGQGASTQYF. The whole variable domain, remainder taken from reference TRBV9 and TRBJ2-3, is DSGVTQTPKHLITATGQRVTLRCSPRSGDLSVYWYQQSLDQGLQFLIQYYNGEERAKGNILERFSAQQFPDLHSELNLSSLELGDSALYFCASSAGQGASTQYFGPGTRLTVL.

The chain employs TRBV7-2 and TRBJ1-5, with no clear D. The germline V gene encodes CDR1 SGHTA and CDR2 FQGNSA. V lost 7 bases, J lost 6 bases, and 19 bases lay in between. The CDR3 is 15 residues long. The CDR3 bases are TGTGCCAGCACACTAGGATCAGGAAGTGGTCAGCCCCAGCATTTT. This sequence encodes CASTLGSGSGQPQHF.

The V gene is TRBV5-1, the J gene TRBJ2-3; D is unclear. The CDR3 consists of 14 residues. V lost 4 bases to trimming and J lost 0 bases, with 9 bases between them. Germline V CDR1 and CDR2: SGHRS, YFSETQ. DNA for the CDR3: TGCGCCAGCAGCCGGAGCAAAAGCACAGATACGCAGTATTTT. Encoded protein: CASSRSKSTDTQYF.

This chain links TRBV12-5 with TRBJ1-5; 7 bases agree with TRBD1. The junction had 7 bases not matched to a gene; V was cut back by 5 bases and J by 0 bases. Germline CDR1 reads LGHNT; CDR2 reads FRNRAP. The CDR3 runs to 16 residues. The CDR3 sequence: CASGPGTAYSNQPQHF. CDR3 DNA sequence: TGTGCTAGTGGTCCCGGGACAGCTTATAGCAATCAGCCCCAGCATTTT.